This T cell receptor (beta chain) comes out of a study of blood T cells in healthy people across ages. Study findings and constraints: Aged donors had fewer naive CD4+ cells and lower diversity than long-lived donors.

No fewer than 7 million PBMCs went into each sample. V lost 4 bases and J lost 6; bases outside the gene matches: 5. There are 14 residues in the CDR3. CDR1 and CDR2 from the germline V gene are SGHRS and YFSETQ. Note on this clonotype: Antigen: not known.

A second PCR of about 7 to 11 cycles used a sample-barcoded 5' primer and a J-beta primer mix. From the 5' RACE reads, TCRdb called clonotypes with MiXCR, one entry per CDR3 protein. There are fewer than 1,000,000 distinct CDR3 sequences in the sample; 46% occur only once, and 15% to 20% lies in the top ten. The specimen was blood. The TCR comes from a man older than 75 in good health. The V call is TRBV5-1, the J call TRBJ1-5; 9 nucleotides line up with TRBD1. For the CDR3, the DNA is TGCGCCAGCAGCCCGGGACAGGGAAGTCAGCCCCAGCATTTT. Its translation is CASSPGQGSQPQHF. The complete variable domain, with remaining parts taken from reference TRBV5-1 and TRBJ1-5, reads KAGVTQTPRYLIKTRGQQVTLSCSPISGHRSVSWYQQTPGQGLQFLFEYFSETQRNKGNFPGRFSGRQFSNSRSEMNVSTLELGDSALYLCASSPGQGSQPQHFGDGTRLSIL.